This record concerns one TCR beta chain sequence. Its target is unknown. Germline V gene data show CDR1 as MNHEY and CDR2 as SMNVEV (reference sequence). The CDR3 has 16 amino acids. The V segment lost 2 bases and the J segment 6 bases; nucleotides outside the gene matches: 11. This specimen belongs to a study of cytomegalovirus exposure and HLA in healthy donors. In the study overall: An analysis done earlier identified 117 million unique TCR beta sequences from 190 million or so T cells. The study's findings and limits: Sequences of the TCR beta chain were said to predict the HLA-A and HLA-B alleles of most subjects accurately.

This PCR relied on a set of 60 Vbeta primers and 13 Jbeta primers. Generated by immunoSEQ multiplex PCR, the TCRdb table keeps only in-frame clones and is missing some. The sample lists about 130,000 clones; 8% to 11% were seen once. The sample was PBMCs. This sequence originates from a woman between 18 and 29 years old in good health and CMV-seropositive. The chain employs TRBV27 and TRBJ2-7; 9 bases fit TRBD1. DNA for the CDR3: TGTGCCAGCAGTTTAGGTCCCGGGACAGGGCTCGGCGAGCAGTACTTC. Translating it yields CASSLGPGTGLGEQYF.